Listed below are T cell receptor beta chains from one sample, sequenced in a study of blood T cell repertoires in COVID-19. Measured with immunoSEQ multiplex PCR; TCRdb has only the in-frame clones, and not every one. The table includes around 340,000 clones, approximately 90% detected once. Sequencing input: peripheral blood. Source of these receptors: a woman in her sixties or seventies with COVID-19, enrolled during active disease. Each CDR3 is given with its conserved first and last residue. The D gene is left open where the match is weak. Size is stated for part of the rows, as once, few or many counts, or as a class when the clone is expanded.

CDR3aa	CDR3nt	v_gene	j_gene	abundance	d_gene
CASGSFNEGTNEKLFF	TGTGCTAGTGGTTCCTTCAATGAGGGAACTAATGAAAAACTGTTTTTT	TRBV12-5	TRBJ1-4	.	.
CASGGGWAFF	TGTGCCAGCGGCGGGGGTTGGGCTTTCTTT	TRBV19	TRBJ1-1	.	.
CASSLLPGQTQETQYF	TGTGCCAGCAGCTTACTTCCGGGACAGACCCAAGAGACCCAGTACTTC	TRBV7-2	TRBJ2-5	.	TRBD1
CATSDPGQGQETQYF	TGTGCCACCAGTGATCCGGGACAGGGACAAGAGACCCAGTACTTC	TRBV24-1	TRBJ2-5	.	TRBD1
CASSLGRAGGVQAFF	TGTGCCAGCAGCTTAGGGCGCGCAGGGGGCGTTCAAGCTTTCTTT	TRBV7-2	TRBJ1-1	.	TRBD1
CASSRDSTYGYTF	TGCGCCAGCAGCCGGGACAGCACCTATGGCTACACCTTC	TRBV4-1	TRBJ1-2	.	TRBD1
CATGREGTSSGNTIYF	TGTGCCACCGGGCGGGAGGGGACGAGCTCTGGAAACACCATATATTTT	TRBV10-3	TRBJ1-3	.	.
CASSGTSGIQETQYF	TGTGCCAGCAGTGGAACTAGCGGGATCCAAGAGACCCAGTACTTC	TRBV2	TRBJ2-5	.	TRBD2
CATSRDRQFNQPQHF	TGTGCCACCAGCAGAGATCGACAGTTCAATCAGCCCCAGCATTTT	TRBV15	TRBJ1-5	once	.
CASSLLTSGGAGNEQFF	TGTGCCAGCAGCTTGTTGACTAGCGGGGGGGCAGGGAATGAGCAGTTCTTC	TRBV5-6	TRBJ2-1	.	TRBD2
CASSLRGGWDEQFF	TGTGCCAGCTCACTACGGGGGGGCTGGGATGAGCAGTTCTTC	TRBV18	TRBJ2-1	.	TRBD2
CASSFRPTGNTQETQYF	TGCGCCAGCAGCTTTCGGCCGACAGGGAACACCCAAGAGACCCAGTACTTC	TRBV5-1	TRBJ2-5	.	TRBD1
CASSVSGRGRNTEAFF	TGTGCCAGCAGCGTATCAGGCAGGGGGCGAAACACTGAAGCTTTCTTT	TRBV9	TRBJ1-1	.	TRBD1
CASSRYRDFQPQHF	TGTGCCAGCTCACGTTACAGGGATTTCCAGCCCCAGCATTTT	TRBV18	TRBJ1-5	.	.
CATSDPGQAYGYTF	TGTGCCACCAGTGATCCGGGACAGGCCTATGGCTACACCTTC	TRBV24-1	TRBJ1-2	.	TRBD1